Given below is one TCR beta chain in context. The CDR3 ends on some other residue instead of the conserved phenylalanine or tryptophan, so this is likely a read error. The data stem from a study of blood T cell repertoires in COVID-19. This CDR3 has 15 amino acids. In germline, CDR1 is LGHDT, CDR2 YNNKEL (reference sequence). The V and J ends lost 4 bases and 9 bases respectively, with 16 bases between them. As processed by the authors: Reference gene primer amplification gave nucleated cell count estimates. The table came from immunoSEQ multiplex PCR; TCRdb's copy has only in-frame clones and leaves some out. D and trimming were read from the DNA, whereas the V and J calls and clone size are those reported in that table. The sample has tens of thousands of clones, over 75% seen once.

V usage is TRBV3-1 (or the pseudogene TRBV3-2) and J usage is TRBJ1-6; D is possibly TRBD1 (6 bases). The sample comprised peripheral blood. The clonotype was recovered from a man aged 80 or over with acute or convalescent COVID-19. This CDR3 reads CASSRQGIRSSPLHS. The CDR3 nucleotides read TGTGCCAGCAGCCGTCAGGGGATCCGTAGTTCACCCCTCCACTCT.